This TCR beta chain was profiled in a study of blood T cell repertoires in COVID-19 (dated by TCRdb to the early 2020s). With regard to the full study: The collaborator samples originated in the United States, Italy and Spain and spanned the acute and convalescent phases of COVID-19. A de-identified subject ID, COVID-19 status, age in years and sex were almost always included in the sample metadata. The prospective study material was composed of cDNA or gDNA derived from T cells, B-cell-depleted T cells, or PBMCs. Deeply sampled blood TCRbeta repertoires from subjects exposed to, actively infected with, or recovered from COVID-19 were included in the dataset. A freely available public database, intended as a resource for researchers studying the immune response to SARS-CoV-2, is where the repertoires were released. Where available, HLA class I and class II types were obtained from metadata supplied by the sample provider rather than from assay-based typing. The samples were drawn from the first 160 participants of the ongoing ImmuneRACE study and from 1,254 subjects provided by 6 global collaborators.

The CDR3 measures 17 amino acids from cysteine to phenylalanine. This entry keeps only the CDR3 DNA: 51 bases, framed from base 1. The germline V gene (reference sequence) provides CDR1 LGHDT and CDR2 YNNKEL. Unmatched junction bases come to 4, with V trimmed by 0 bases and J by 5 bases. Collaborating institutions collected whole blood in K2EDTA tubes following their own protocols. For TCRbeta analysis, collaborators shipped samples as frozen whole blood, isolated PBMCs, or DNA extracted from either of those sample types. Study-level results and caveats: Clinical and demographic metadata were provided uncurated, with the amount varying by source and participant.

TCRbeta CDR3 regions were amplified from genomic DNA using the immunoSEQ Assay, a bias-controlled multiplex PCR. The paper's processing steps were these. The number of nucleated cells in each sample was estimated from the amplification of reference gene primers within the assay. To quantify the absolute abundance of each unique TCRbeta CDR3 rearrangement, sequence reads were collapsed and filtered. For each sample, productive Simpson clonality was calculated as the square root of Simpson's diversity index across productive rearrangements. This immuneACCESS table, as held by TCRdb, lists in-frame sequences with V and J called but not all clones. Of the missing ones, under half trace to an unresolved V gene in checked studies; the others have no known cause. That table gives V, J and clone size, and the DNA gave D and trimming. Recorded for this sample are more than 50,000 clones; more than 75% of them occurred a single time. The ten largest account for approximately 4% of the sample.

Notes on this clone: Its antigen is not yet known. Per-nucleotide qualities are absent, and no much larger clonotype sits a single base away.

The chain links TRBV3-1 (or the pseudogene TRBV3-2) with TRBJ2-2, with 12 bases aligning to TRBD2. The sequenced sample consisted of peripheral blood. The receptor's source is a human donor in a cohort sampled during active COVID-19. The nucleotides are TGTGCCAGCAGCCAAGATAGAGGGACTAGCGGGACCGGGGAGCTGTTTTTT. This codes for CASSQDRGTSGTGELFF.